The present T cell receptor (beta chain) was sequenced within a study of blood T cell repertoires in COVID-19. The wider study: Samples taken during acute and convalescent COVID-19 were collected in the United States, Italy and Spain.

This clone turned up a few times. Per the study methods: For nucleated cells, counts were estimated from reference gene primer amplification. Clones were read by immunoSEQ multiplex PCR, and TCRdb kept only the in-frame ones, dropping some. V, J and clone size are taken as reported in that table, and D and trimming were inferred from the DNA itself. The table includes 200,000 or so clones, more than 70% detected once. Living in under 30 US areas, the participants were between roughly 18 and 90 years of age. Allocation to cohorts depended on clinical history reported by the participants. The receptor was derived from a woman between 40 and 55 years old with acute COVID-19. Material: PBMCs or T cells enriched from blood (not recorded which).

The CDR3 DNA reads as TGTGCCAGCAGCTTGAGCCGCCTCTATGGCTACACCTTC. Translating it yields CASSLSRLYGYTF. V is TRBV5-8 and J is TRBJ1-2; D gene uncertain. Germline V CDR1 and CDR2: SGHTS, YDEGEE. Trimming stripped 1 base from V and 4 bases from J, with 8 bases between. The CDR3 covers 13 residues.